The 9 T cell receptor beta chains given below trace back to one sample, sequenced in a study of PD-L1 blockade in urothelial cancer. TCRdb keeps only in-frame clones here, not all; method: immunoSEQ multiplex PCR. The repertoire has 29,000 or so clones, approximately 81% of them found once; the top ten carry about 3%. Time point noted: peripheral blood 6 weeks after treatment start. The sample here was PBMCs, taken around atezolizumab (anti-PD-L1) treatment. All receptors come from a man aged 65-85 years with urothelial cancer.

The rearrangement uses TRBV2 and TRBJ2-2, with TRBD2 matching over 7 bases. Germline CDR1 and CDR2: SNHLY and FYNNEI. This CDR3 comprises 13 residues. After removal of 4 bases from V and 5 bases from J, the junction contained 1 base not matched to a gene. The CDR3 sequence is CASSGGGTGELFF. Here the CDR3 DNA reads TGTGCCAGCAGTGGGGGAGGGACCGGGGAGCTGTTTTTT.

The rearrangement links TRBV7-3 to TRBJ2-3, with 7 bases aligning to TRBD1. Per the germline V gene, CDR1 is SGHTA and CDR2 is FQGTGA. This CDR3 contains 15 residues. Losses at the gene ends were 5 bases for V and 1 base for J; bases not matched to a gene: 6. CDR3 protein: CASSPRGQGTDTQYF. The CDR3 DNA reads TGTGCCAGCAGCCCCAGAGGACAGGGCACAGATACGCAGTATTTT. The entire variable domain, with the rest obtained from reference TRBV7-3 and TRBJ2-3, is as follows: GAGVSQTPSNKVTEKGKYVELRCDPISGHTALYWYRQSLGQGPEFLIYFQGTGAADDSGLPNDRFFAVRPEGSVSTLKIQRTERGDSAVYLCASSPRGQGTDTQYFGPGTRLTVL.

The chain has TRBV28 and TRBJ2-7; 10 bases map to TRBD1. Unmatched junction bases numbered 5, after V lost 6 bases and J lost 0 bases. The germline V gene has CDR1 MDHEN and CDR2 SYDVKM. The CDR3 is made up of 15 amino acids. This chain's CDR3 is CASSGGQGRSYEQYF. CDR3 coding DNA: TGTGCCAGCAGCGGGGGACAGGGGCGCTCCTACGAGCAGTACTTC.

The chain employs TRBV5-4 and TRBJ2-1; TRBD2 is a possible D gene (6 bases). V was shortened by 0 bases and J by 7 bases, with 14 bases between the two germline ends. The germline V gene has CDR1 SGHNT and CDR2 YYREEE (reference sequence). This CDR3 has 15 residues. Here the CDR3 reads CASSLALARGNEQFF. The CDR3, as DNA: TGTGCCAGCAGCTTGGCTCTAGCGCGTGGGAATGAGCAGTTCTTC.

The genes are TRBV4-1 and TRBJ2-1; a possible D gene is TRBD2 (5 bases). Germline V gives CDR1 MGHRA, CDR2 YSYEKL. Between the trimmed V and J ends, which lost 5 bases and 2 bases, there was a span of 16 bases. The CDR3 length is 16 residues. Here the CDR3 reads CASSINVRVPYNEQFF. Written as DNA, the CDR3 is TGCGCCAGCAGCATTAATGTGCGGGTTCCCTACAATGAGCAGTTCTTC.

V gene TRBV5-6 combines with J gene TRBJ2-2, with D perhaps TRBD1 (5 bases). The V and J ends lost 3 bases and 8 bases respectively, with 17 bases between them. This CDR3 comprises 15 residues. CDR1 SGHDT and CDR2 YYEEEE come from the germline V gene. CDR3 DNA sequence: TGTGCCAGCAGCTCAACAAGGGGTCTAGGGGGGGAGCTGTTTTTT. Translated, it gives CASSSTRGLGGELFF.

The V gene is TRBV19, the J gene TRBJ2-5, with TRBD1 matching 7 bases. The length of the CDR3 is 15 residues. J lost 4 bases, V lost 4 bases, and 9 bases had no gene match. Looked up from germline, CDR1 is LNHDA and CDR2 is SQIVND (reference sequence). This chain's CDR3 is CASSNPTGVGETQYF. The CDR3 DNA reads TGTGCCAGTAGTAATCCAACAGGGGTTGGAGAGACCCAGTACTTC.

The chain couples TRBV7-8 to TRBJ2-3, with a tentative D call TRBD1 (5 bases). Trimming left V 1 base short and J 3 bases short, with 14 bases between. The germline CDR1 and CDR2 sequences are SGHVS and FQNEAQ. The CDR3 length is 16 residues. CDR3 nucleotides: TGTGCCAGCAGCTTAGGGGGCTTTCGGCCAACAGATACGCAGTATTTT. Translating it yields CASSLGGFRPTDTQYF.

The chain links TRBV7-3 to TRBJ2-1, with D uncertain. In germline, CDR1 is SGHTA, CDR2 FQGTGA. V was clipped by 5 bases and J by 4 bases, with 15 bases between them. The CDR3 sequence is 15 residues long. The CDR3 protein is CASSPSRRLYNEQFF. CDR3 sequence (DNA): TGTGCCAGCAGCCCAAGCCGCAGACTTTACAATGAGCAGTTCTTC.